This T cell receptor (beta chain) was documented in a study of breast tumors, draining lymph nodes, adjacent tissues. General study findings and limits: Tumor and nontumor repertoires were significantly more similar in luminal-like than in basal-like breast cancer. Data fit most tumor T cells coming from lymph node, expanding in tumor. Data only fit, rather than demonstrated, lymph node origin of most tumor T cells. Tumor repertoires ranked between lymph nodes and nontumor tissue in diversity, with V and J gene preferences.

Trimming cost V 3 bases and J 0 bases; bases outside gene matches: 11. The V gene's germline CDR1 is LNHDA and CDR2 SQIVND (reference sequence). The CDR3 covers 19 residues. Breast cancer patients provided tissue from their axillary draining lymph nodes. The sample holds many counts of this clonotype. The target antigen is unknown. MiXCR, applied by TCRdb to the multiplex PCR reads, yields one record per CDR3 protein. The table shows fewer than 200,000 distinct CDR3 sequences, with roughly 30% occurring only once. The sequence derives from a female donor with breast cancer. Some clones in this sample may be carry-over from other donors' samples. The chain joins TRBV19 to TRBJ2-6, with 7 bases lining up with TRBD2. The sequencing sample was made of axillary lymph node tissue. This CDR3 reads CASSMGGGSLLSGANVLTF. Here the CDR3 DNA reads TGTGCCAGTAGTATGGGGGGGGGGTCTCTTCTCTCTGGGGCCAACGTCCTGACTTTC.